This TCR beta chain stems from a study of blood T cell repertoires in COVID-19. Study context: From T cells, B-cell-depleted T cells, or PBMCs came the material, which was cDNA or gDNA.

Assay used: immunoSEQ multiplex PCR; TCRdb lists only in-frame clones, some missing. The sample consists of around 20,000 clones, 88% of them appearing once. This clone showed up just a few times. The CDR3 length is 17 residues. The ends lost 4 bases at V and 2 bases at J; junction bases unmatched: 8. Germline V gene sequence: CDR1 SGHTA, CDR2 FQGNSA. Sequencing was done on a sample of PBMCs or T cells enriched from blood (not recorded which). This clonotype originated in a woman aged 25 to 45 who had recovered from COVID-19. The chain has TRBV7-2 and TRBJ2-3; 11 bases map to TRBD2. The CDR3 protein is CASSYLAGGGATDTQYF. The DNA for the CDR3 is TGTGCCAGCAGCTACCTAGCGGGGGGTGGGGCCACAGATACGCAGTATTTT.